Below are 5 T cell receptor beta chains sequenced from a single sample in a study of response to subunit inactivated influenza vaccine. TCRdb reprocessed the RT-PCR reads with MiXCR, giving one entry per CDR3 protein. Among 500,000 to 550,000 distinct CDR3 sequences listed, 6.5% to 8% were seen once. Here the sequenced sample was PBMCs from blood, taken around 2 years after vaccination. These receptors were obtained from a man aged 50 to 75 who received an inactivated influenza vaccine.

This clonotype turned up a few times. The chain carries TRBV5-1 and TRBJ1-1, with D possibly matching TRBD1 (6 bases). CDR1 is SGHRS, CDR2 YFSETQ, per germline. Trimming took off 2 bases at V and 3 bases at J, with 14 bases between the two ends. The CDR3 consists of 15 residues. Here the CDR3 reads CASSLEGGRDTEAFF. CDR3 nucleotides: TGCGCCAGCAGCTTAGAAGGGGGGCGAGACACTGAAGCTTTCTTT.

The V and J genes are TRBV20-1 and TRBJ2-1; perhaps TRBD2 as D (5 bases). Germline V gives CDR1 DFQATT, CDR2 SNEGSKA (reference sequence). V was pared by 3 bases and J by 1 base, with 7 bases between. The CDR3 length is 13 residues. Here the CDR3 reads CSASGDSYNEQFF. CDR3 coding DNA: TGCAGTGCTAGCGGGGATTCCTACAATGAGCAGTTCTTC.

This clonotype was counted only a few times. CDR3 protein: CSARVSPGGAYGYTF. The CDR3 DNA is TGCAGTGCTAGAGTGTCCCCCGGTGGGGCCTATGGCTACACCTTC. The V gene is TRBV20-1, the J gene TRBJ1-2; possible D gene TRBD1, 5 bases. Germline V gives CDR1 DFQATT, CDR2 SNEGSKA (reference sequence). The CDR3 is 15 amino acids. V lost 1 base and J lost 4, with 16 bases in between.

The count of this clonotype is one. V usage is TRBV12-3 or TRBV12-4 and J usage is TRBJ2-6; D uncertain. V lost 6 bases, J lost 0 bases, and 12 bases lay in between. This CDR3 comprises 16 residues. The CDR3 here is CASSCRFYSGANVLTF. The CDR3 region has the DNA TGTGCCAGCAGCTGTCGCTTCTACTCTGGGGCCAACGTCCTGACTTTC.

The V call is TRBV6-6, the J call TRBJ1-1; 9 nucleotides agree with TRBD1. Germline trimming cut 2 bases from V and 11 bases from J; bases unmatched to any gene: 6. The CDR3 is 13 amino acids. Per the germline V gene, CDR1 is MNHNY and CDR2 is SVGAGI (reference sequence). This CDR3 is CASSYLDRGWAFF. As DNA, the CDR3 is TGTGCCAGCAGTTACCTCGACAGGGGGTGGGCTTTCTTT.